The source of this T cell receptor beta chain is a study of T cells in Graves' hyperthyroidism and ophthalmopathy. Study information: Peripheral blood specimens were obtained at initial diagnosis, prior to any treatment.

CDR1 is DFQATT and CDR2 is SNEGSKA in the germline V gene (reference sequence). The CDR3 has 14 amino acids. With V trimmed by 5 bases and J by 9 bases, 14 bases remained unmatched. Whole-study results and caveats: Ophthalmopathy was separated from stable hyperthyroidism by a 13 V-J model.

This clonotype has just a few counts. Its antigen is unidentified. Amplified TCR beta CDR3 regions derived from RNA transcripts. A set of HTBI primers served as the primers for a first-round RT-PCR of the TCR CDR3. TCRdb ran MiXCR on the multiplex PCR reads and lists one entry per CDR3 protein. The sample lists some 650,000 distinct CDR3 sequences, roughly 15% occurring once. Based on clinical symptoms, serum thyroxine and TRAb, thyroid ultrasound and orbital computed tomography, diagnoses were reached. Using 10 ml of fresh peripheral blood, PBMCs were prepared. This receptor was taken from a woman aged 40 to 50 with Graves' ophthalmopathy. Material for sequencing was blood. This chain joins TRBV20-1 and TRBJ2-7; 9 nucleotides align to TRBD2. Here the CDR3 DNA reads TGCAGTGCTTCCTTAGCGGGAGTGGTGGGAGGGCAGTACTTC. It specifies CSASLAGVVGGQYF.